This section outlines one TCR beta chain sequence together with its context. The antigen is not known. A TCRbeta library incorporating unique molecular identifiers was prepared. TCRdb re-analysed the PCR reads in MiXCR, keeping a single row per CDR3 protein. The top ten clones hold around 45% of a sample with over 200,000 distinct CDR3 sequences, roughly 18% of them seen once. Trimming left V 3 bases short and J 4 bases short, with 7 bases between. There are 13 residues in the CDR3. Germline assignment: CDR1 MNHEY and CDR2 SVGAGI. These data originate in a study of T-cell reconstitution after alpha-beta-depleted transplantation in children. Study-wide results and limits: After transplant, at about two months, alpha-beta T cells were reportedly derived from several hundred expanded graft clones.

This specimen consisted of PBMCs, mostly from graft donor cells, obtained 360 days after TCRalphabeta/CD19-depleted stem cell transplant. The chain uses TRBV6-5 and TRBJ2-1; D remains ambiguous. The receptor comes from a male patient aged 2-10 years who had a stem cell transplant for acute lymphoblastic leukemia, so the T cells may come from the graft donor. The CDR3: CASSYYRYNEQFF. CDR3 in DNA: TGTGCCAGCAGTTATTATAGGTACAATGAGCAGTTCTTC.